One sample yielded the 11 T cell receptor beta chains listed below, sequenced in a study of somatic mutations in cytotoxic T cells in rheumatoid arthritis (dated by TCRdb to 2016 to 2017). To prepare the library, the immunoSEQ multiplex PCR assay was applied. Sourced from immuneACCESS, this table was stored by TCRdb with only in-frame sequences that have V and J called. A share of the clones is absent; for the studies checked, an unresolved V gene accounts for under half, and the remainder has no known explanation. The sample table shows under 15,000 clones, and 74% are seen once. The leading ten clones occupy approximately 10% of the sample. The sequenced material came from CD8+ T cells sorted from blood. The receptors shown here come from a woman in her forties in good health.

The V call is TRBV11-3, the J call TRBJ2-1; 7 bases match TRBD1. The germline V gene has CDR1 SGHNT and CDR2 YENEEA. This CDR3 is 16 amino acids long. V lost 4 bases, J lost 2 bases, and 8 bases stayed unmatched. CDR3 residues: CASSYWDSSTYNEQFF. CDR3 DNA sequence: TGTGCCAGCAGCTACTGGGACAGCAGTACCTACAATGAGCAGTTCTTC. Filled out from reference TRBV11-3 and TRBJ2-1, the complete variable domain reads EAGVVQSPRYKIIEKKQPVAFWCNPISGHNTLYWYLQNLGQGPELLIRYENEEAVDDSQLPKDRFSAERLKGVDSTLKIQPAELGDSAVYLCASSYWDSSTYNEQFFGPGTRLTVL.

V usage is TRBV6-5 and J usage is TRBJ2-2; the D is unclear. CDR1 and CDR2 (germline): MNHEY, SVGAGI. Trimming pared 0 bases from V and 3 bases from J, leaving 8 bases between. The CDR3 contains 15 residues. The CDR3 spells CASSYSSSYTGELFF. CDR3 DNA sequence: TGTGCCAGCAGTTACTCGAGTTCATACACCGGGGAGCTGTTTTTT.

This clone has more than one count but fewer than ten. The gene calls are TRBV7-2 and TRBJ2-2; TRBD1 is a possible D gene (5 bases). The CDR3 loop spans 15 amino acids. In germline, CDR1 is SGHTA, CDR2 FQGNSA. V lost 3 bases to trimming and J lost 5 bases, with 13 bases between them. In DNA, the CDR3 is TGTGCCAGCAGCTTGGGCCCCCCAGGGACCGGGGAGCTGTTTTTT. This gives the protein CASSLGPPGTGELFF.

This chain joins TRBV30 and TRBJ2-3; TRBD2 matches at 8 bases. The germline V gene has CDR1 GTSNPN and CDR2 SVGIG (reference sequence). V shed 0 bases and J 2 bases; nucleotides not matched to a gene: 16. The CDR3 contains 19 residues. The DNA for the CDR3 is TGTGCCTGGAGTGTAGGCCTAGCGGGTCTGGGCAATTTCACAGATACGCAGTATTTT. Translating it yields CAWSVGLAGLGNFTDTQYF.

This clone rates as medium-sized (0.01 to 0.1%). The V and J genes are TRBV2 and TRBJ1-2; tentative D call: TRBD1 (6 bases). CDR1 is SNHLY, CDR2 FYNNEI, per germline. This CDR3 is 12 amino acids long. V lost 7 bases to trimming and J lost 5 bases, with 11 bases between them. The CDR3 reads CASMGAGYGYTF. The CDR3 DNA is TGTGCCAGCATGGGGGCAGGGTATGGCTACACCTTC.

This clone appeared once. The gene calls are TRBV11-1 and TRBJ2-7; D could derive from TRBD1 or TRBD2 (5 bases each). Trimming took off 5 bases at V and 0 bases at J, with 14 bases between the two ends. The CDR3 covers 15 residues. Germline-derived CDR1 and CDR2 are SGHAT and FQDESV (reference sequence). The CDR3 sequence: CASSDSPGRSYEQYF. Here the CDR3 DNA reads TGTGCCAGCAGCGATTCCCCGGGACGCTCCTACGAGCAGTACTTC.

There are a few counts of this clone. The chain joins TRBV11-2 to TRBJ1-1, with D possibly TRBD1 on 5 matching bases. This CDR3 region has 17 residues. Germline lookup yields CDR1 SGHAT and CDR2 FQNNGV. The V end lost 4 bases, the J end lost 3 bases, and 21 bases lay between the germline ends. The CDR3 DNA reads as TGTGCCAGCAGCTCCAGGGAAGCGCTCACGAGGTACACTGAAGCTTTCTTT. Translated, it gives CASSSREALTRYTEAFF.

This chain links TRBV7-2 with TRBJ1-5; D is ambiguous. Germline CDR1 is SGHTA and CDR2 is FQGNSA. The ends were cut back, 5 bases at V and 0 bases at J, with 5 bases in the middle. The CDR3 is 13 residues long. The CDR3, as DNA: TGTGCCAGCAGCCAAACTAGCAATCAGCCCCAGCATTTT. Its protein product is CASSQTSNQPQHF.

The V gene is TRBV19, the J gene TRBJ2-1; D possibly corresponds to TRBD1 (5 bases). V lost 2 bases to trimming and J lost 6 bases, with 11 bases between them. Germline V gives CDR1 LNHDA, CDR2 SQIVND (reference sequence). This CDR3 is 14 amino acids long. For the CDR3, the DNA is TGTGCCAGTAGTATAAGAACAGGCGCCAATGAGCAGTTCTTC. Protein sequence: CASSIRTGANEQFF.

The chain uses TRBV7-3 and TRBJ2-5, with 11 bases matching TRBD2. The CDR3 covers 16 residues. Germline-derived CDR1 and CDR2 are SGHTA and FQGTGA. Trimming at V came to 0 bases and at J to 2 bases, leaving 2 bases not matched to a gene. CDR3 nucleotide sequence: TGTGCCAGCAGCTTAACGGGACTAGCGGCACAAGAGACCCAGTACTTC. It yields the protein CASSLTGLAAQETQYF.

This sequence joins TRBV13 and TRBJ2-3; D is uncertain. The CDR3 totals 12 residues. The germline CDR1 and CDR2 sequences are PRHDT and FYEKMQ (reference sequence). V was pared by 1 base and J by 4 bases, with 3 bases between. The chain's CDR3 is CASSLAPDTQYF. The CDR3 bases are TGTGCCAGCAGCTTAGCCCCAGATACGCAGTATTTT.